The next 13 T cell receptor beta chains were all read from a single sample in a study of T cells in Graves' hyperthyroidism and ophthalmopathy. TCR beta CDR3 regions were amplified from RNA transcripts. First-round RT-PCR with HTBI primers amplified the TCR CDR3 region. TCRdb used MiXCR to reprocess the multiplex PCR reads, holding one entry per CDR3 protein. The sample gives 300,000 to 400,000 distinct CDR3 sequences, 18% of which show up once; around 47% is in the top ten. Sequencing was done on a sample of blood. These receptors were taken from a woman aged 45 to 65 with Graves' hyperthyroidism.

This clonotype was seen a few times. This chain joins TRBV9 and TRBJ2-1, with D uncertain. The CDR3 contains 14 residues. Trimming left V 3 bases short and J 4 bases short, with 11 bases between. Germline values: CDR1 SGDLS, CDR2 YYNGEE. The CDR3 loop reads CASSARDSYNEQFF. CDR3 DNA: TGTGCCAGCAGCGCCAGAGACTCGTACAATGAGCAGTTCTTC.

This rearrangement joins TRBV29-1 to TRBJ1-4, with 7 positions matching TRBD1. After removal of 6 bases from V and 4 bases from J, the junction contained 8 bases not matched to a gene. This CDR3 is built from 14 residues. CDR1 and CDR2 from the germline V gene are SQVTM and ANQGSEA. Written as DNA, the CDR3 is TGCAGCGTACAGGGGACAGATTATAATGAAAAACTGTTTTTT. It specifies CSVQGTDYNEKLFF.

The CDR3 DNA is TGTGCCAGCAGCTTAGGTTGGGGGCACGGGGAGCTGTTTTTT. Its protein is CASSLGWGHGELFF. The chain joins TRBV11-2 to TRBJ2-2, with D possibly matching TRBD1 (6 bases). The germline CDR1 and CDR2 sequences are SGHAT and FQNNGV. This CDR3 spans 14 amino acids. V lost 1 base and J lost 7, with 10 bases in between. Looking up the rest from reference TRBV11-2 and TRBJ2-2 gives the full variable domain: EAGVAQSPRYKIIEKRQSVAFWCNPISGHATLYWYQQILGQGPKLLIQFQNNGVVDDSQLPKDRFSAERLKGVDSTLKIQPAKLEDSAVYLCASSLGWGHGELFFGEGSRLTVL.

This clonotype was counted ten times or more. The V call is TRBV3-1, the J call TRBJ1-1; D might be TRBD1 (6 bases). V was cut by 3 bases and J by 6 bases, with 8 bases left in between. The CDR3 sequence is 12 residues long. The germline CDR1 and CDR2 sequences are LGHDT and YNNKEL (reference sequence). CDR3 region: CASSHGQSEAFF. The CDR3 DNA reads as TGTGCCAGCAGCCACGGACAGTCTGAAGCTTTCTTT.

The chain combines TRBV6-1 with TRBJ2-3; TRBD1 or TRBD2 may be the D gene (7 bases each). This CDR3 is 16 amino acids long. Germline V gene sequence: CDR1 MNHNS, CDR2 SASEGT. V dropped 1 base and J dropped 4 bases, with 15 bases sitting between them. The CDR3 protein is CASSEDPGGVPDTQYF. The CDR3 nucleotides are TGTGCCAGCAGTGAAGATCCAGGGGGGGTCCCAGATACGCAGTATTTT.

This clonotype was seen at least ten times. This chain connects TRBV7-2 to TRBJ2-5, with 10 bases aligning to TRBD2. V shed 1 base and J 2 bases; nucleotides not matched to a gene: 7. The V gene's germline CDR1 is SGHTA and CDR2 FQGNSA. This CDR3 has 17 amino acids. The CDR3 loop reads CASSLGPPSGGQETQYF. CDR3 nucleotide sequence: TGTGCCAGCAGCTTAGGACCCCCTAGCGGGGGACAAGAGACCCAGTACTTC. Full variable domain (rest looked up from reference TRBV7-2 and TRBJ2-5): GAGVSQSPSNKVTEKGKDVELRCDPISGHTALYWYRQSLGQGLEFLIYFQGNSAPDKSGLPSDRFSAERTGGSVSTLTIQRTQQEDSAVYLCASSLGPPSGGQETQYFGPGTRLLVL.

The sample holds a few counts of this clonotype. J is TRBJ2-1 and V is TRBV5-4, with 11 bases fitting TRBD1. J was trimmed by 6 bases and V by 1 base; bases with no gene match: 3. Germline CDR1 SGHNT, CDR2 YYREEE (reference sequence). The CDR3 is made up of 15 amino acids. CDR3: CASSLKGTGGNEQFF. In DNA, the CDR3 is TGTGCCAGCAGCTTGAAGGGGACAGGGGGCAATGAGCAGTTCTTC.

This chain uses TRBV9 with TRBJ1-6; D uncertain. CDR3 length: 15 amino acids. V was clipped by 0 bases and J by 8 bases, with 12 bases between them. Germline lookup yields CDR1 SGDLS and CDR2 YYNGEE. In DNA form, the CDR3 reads TGTGCCAGCAGCGTAGAAGTTGGCGGTGATTCACCCCTCCACTTT. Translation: CASSVEVGGDSPLHF.

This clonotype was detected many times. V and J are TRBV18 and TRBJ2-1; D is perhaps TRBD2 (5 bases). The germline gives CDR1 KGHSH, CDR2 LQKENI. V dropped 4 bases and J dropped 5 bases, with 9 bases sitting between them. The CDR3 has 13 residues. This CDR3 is CASSRASNNEQFF. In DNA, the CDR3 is TGTGCCAGCTCACGAGCTAGCAACAATGAGCAGTTCTTC. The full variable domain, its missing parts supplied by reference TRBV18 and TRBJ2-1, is NAGVMQNPRHLVRRRGQEARLRCSPMKGHSHVYWYRQLPEEGLKFMVYLQKENIIDESGMPKERFSAEFPKEGPSILRIQQVVRGDSAAYFCASSRASNNEQFFGPGTRLTVL.

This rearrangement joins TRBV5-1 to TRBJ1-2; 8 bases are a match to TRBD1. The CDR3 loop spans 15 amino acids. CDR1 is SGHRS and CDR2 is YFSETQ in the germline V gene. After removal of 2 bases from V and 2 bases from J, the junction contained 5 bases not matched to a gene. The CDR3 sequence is CASSFGTGLNYGYTF. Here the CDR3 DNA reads TGCGCCAGCAGCTTCGGGACAGGATTAAACTATGGCTACACCTTC.

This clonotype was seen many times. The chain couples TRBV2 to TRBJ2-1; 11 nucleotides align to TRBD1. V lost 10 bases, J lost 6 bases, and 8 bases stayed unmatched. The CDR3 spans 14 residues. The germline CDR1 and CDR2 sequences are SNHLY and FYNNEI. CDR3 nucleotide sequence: TGTGCCATCGGGGGGACAGGGGGTCGCAATGAGCAGTTCTTC. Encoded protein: CAIGGTGGRNEQFF.

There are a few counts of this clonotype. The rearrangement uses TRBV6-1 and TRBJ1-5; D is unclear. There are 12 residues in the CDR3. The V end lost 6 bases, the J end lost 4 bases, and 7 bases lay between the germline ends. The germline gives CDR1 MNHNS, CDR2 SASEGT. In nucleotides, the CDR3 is TGTGCCAGCAGCCGGGCTAATCAGCCCCAGCATTTT. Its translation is CASSRANQPQHF.

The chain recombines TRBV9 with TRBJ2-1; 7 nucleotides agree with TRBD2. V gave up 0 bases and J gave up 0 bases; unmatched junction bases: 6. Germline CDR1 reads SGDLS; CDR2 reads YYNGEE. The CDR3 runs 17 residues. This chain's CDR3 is CASSVATGLSSYNEQFF. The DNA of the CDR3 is TGTGCCAGCAGCGTAGCTACGGGACTAAGCTCCTACAATGAGCAGTTCTTC.